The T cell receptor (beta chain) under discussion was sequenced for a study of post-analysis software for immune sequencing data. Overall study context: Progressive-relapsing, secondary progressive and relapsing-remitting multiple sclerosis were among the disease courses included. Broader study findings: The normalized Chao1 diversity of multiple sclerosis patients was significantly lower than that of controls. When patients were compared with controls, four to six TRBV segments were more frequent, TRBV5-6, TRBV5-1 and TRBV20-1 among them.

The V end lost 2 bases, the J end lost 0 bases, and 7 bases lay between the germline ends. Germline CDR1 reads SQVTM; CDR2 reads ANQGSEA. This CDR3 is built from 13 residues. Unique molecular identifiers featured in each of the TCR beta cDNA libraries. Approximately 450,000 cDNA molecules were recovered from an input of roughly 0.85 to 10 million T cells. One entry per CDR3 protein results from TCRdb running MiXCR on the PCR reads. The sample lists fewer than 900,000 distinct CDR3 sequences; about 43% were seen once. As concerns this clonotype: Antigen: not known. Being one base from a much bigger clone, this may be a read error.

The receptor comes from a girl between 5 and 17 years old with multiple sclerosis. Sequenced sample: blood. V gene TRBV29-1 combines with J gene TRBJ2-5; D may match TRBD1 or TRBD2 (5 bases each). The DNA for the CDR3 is TGCAGCGTTGAAAGAGGGGACCAAGAGACCCAGTACTTC. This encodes CSVERGDQETQYF.